This T cell receptor beta chain stems from a study of cytomegalovirus exposure and HLA in healthy donors. PCR involved 60 Vbeta and 13 Jbeta primers. Original handling: Among the unique TCR beta chains that a later analysis counted, about 85 million in all, around 11 million were shared. Only in-frame clones appear in the TCRdb table, and some are missing; sequencing was by immunoSEQ multiplex PCR. V and J calls and clone size are those listed in that table; D and trimming were worked out from the DNA. This sample yields about 120,000 clones, of which approximately 80% are seen a single time; approximately 11% belongs to the top ten. The germline gives CDR1 SGHAT, CDR2 FQDESV (reference sequence). The germline V and J ends were trimmed by 3 bases and 3 bases, with 14 bases remaining between them. The CDR3 extends over 16 amino acids. The donors (healthy individuals) were bone marrow donors.

Material: PBMCs. The origin of this receptor is a male donor in good health and CMV-seropositive. V is TRBV11-1 and J is TRBJ2-2, with no clear D. CDR3 loop: CASSFMGQDHTGELFF. CDR3 in DNA: TGTGCCAGCAGCTTTATGGGCCAGGATCACACCGGGGAGCTGTTTTTT. Supplemented by reference TRBV11-1 and TRBJ2-2, the full variable domain reads EAEVAQSPRYKITEKSQAVAFWCDPISGHATLYWYRQILGQGPELLVQFQDESVVDDSQLPKDRFSAERLKGVDSTLKIQPAELGDSAMYLCASSFMGQDHTGELFFGEGSRLTVL.